This T cell receptor (beta chain) emerged from a study of cytomegalovirus exposure and HLA in healthy donors (dated by TCRdb to 2017 to 2019). With regard to the full study: An earlier analysis of a few hundred of the donors reported 250 to 350 Gb of sequence data and around 120 million unique TCR beta sequences obtained from approximately 180 million T cells. HLA typing included class I and class II loci at four-digit resolution. The aim of the study was to test whether cataloging public T cell receptors could identify signatures of past pathogen exposure. The later analysis used no new phenotypic data to find candidate immune exposures, relying instead on TCR beta sequences and their occurrence across donors. Among under 450 genotyped donors of the cohort, an average of approximately 240,000 unique TCR beta nucleotide sequences were sequenced per donor, around 18% of them non-productive. An earlier analysis of 587 of the donors used high-throughput TCR beta sequencing to judge whether each TCR beta V gene segment behaved as functional or pseudogenic. In a later analysis, previously published TCR beta repertoires from fewer than 750 donors were re-analyzed and high-resolution HLA genotyping was added so that TCR occurrence patterns could be studied. Besides the first cohort of some 670 subjects, a separate validation cohort made up of 120 different subjects was used. Donor age, sex, ethnicity and CMV serostatus were collected together with the repertoire data. To predict cytomegalovirus infection status, the study brought together high-throughput TCR immunosequencing, statistical association of individual TCRs with disease status, and machine learning. Of the 398 genotyped donors, about 84% fell in the genetic ancestry cluster associated with self-reported Caucasian donors. A later genetic analysis took genome-wide SNP genotypes for about three fifths of the roughly 700 donors and used that subset as a discovery cohort. An early release covering roughly 640 HLA-typed donors comprised approximately 300 gigabases of sequencing data and some 79 million unique TCR sequences. The T cell repertoires of some 700 subjects were profiled by immunosequencing and related to cytomegalovirus serostatus. The number of donors typed differed by locus, with about 629-630 for A, B, C, DRB1 and DQB1, over 500 for DQA1, approximately 570 for DPA1, and 400 to 490 for DPB1. A handful of DR-DQ haplotypes were treated as single units for association and clustering because of strong linkage in the cohort. Every discovery cohort repertoire had been produced on one sequencing platform. Findings and caveats that apply to the study as a whole: Compared with equally common non-associated chains, HLA-associated TCR beta chains in a later analysis were more clonally expanded and had lower generation probabilities. Because counts were too low, 15 to 20 rarely observed V segments, including chromosome 9 orphons, were left out of the earlier analysis of over 550 of the donors. Linkage disequilibrium might explain the correlated functional status among segregating V segments, but an unknown experimental factor could not be excluded. The classifier was reported to diagnose cytomegalovirus status with high specificity and sensitivity in both the original cohort and the validation cohort. The authors suggested that the approach could potentially be generalized to other disease states and immunological phenotypes. HLA typing was unavailable for some donors at each locus, so association tests used only the typed subset. In vitro tests confirmed that a few of the cytomegalovirus-associated TCR beta chains recognize cytomegalovirus antigens. A further reported finding was that TCR beta sequences accurately predicted the HLA-A and HLA-B alleles for most subjects in the first cohort. Immune exposure information for the cohort was limited to CMV serostatus. A later analysis associated 15,000 or so TCR beta sequences with specific HLA alleles at a false discovery rate of 0.05. A later analysis found that most CMV-associated TCR beta chains appeared HLA-restricted, with HLA associations seemingly driven largely by CMV exposure. The presence/absence analyses assumed that sequencing depth was roughly uniform across donors, and that assumption may not be true. A later genetic analysis associated a missense DCLRE1C variant with V-gene and J-gene trimming of TCR beta chains, and an independent cohort replicated the association. Broadly in line with IMGT annotations, most TCR beta V segments showed up in productive rearrangements about 87% or about 30% of the time in an earlier analysis of roughly 590 of the donors. According to a later analysis, TCR association rates differed among HLA loci, with DRB1 alleles showing the most associated TCRs and HLA-C alleles showing the fewest. Because the 87-base-pair reads could not distinguish some IMGT-functional V segments, including TRBV6-2 and TRBV6-3, those segments were excluded. According to a later analysis, parvovirus B19, influenza, CMV and Epstein-Barr virus appeared linked to several top co-occurrence clusters. A cluster of highly shared sequence variants was judged likely to be a technical artifact of the sequencing pipeline. Assigning TCR associations to individual alleles was difficult when HLA alleles, especially DR and DQ, strongly co-occurred. Compared with the approximately 600-donor mean, donors in an Asian-associated ancestry cluster had fewer N-insertions in productive TCRs, according to a later genetic analysis. The cohort was sequenced for TCR beta chains only, and without alpha or paired-chain data the features that could be detected were limited. The study listed 164 TCR beta chains as associated with cytomegalovirus. Most TCR sequences were seen in very few donors, while some public TCRs were found in many individuals.

In total, more than 500 healthy bone marrow donors made up the cohort. At the time of sampling, all cohort members were nominally healthy, though unrecorded immune exposures were likely present. The donor tested CMV seronegative, placing the donor among the 352 seronegative members of the cohort. Each donor provided a peripheral blood sample, and peripheral blood mononuclear cells were used for TCR beta sequencing. The Qiagen DNeasy Blood Extraction Kit was used to extract genomic DNA from the blood cell samples. As regards this clone: Which antigen it targets is not known. Germline and junction disagree at one end, which may indicate a read error.

Library method: the immunoSEQ multiplex PCR assay. For the multiplex PCR, a mixture combining 60 forward primers for TCR Vbeta segments and 13 reverse primers for TCR Jbeta segments was used. The CDR3 region of rearranged TCR beta genes was amplified from genomic DNA by a multiplex PCR assay. Amplified TCR beta libraries were sequenced as 87-base-pair reads on the Illumina HiSeq System. Per the original workflow: Across the roughly 670 repertoires, a later analysis counted 78 million or so unique TCR beta chains, roughly 11 million of which were shared by at least two donors. A nearest-neighbor algorithm error-corrected the raw reads and collapsed the reads into unique sequences, merging closely related sequences to remove PCR and sequencing errors. Alignment of CDR3 sequences to IMGT reference sequences was used to assign V, D and J gene segments. For a sequence to be retained, a match of at least six nucleotides was required to both a V gene segment and a J gene segment. A rearrangement was called productive if the CDR3 had no stop codons and remained in frame with V and J, and every other rearrangement was called non-productive. Following IMGT convention, CDR3 was defined as the stretch from the second conserved V-encoded cysteine up to the conserved J-encoded phenylalanine. The earlier analysis of 587 of the donors excluded sequences that lacked an unambiguous match to a single V gene segment. An earlier analysis of almost 600 of the donors classified V segments as functional when productive rearrangements were above 56.7% and as segregating when the standard deviation between donors was above 5%. A statistical classification framework was built for diagnosing cytomegalovirus status from the catalog of TCR beta chain sequences. V and J gene assignment, in a later analysis, came from comparing TCR nucleotide sequences with IMGT/GENE-DB human TR gene sequences. The TCRdist pipeline was used in a later analysis to assign CDR3 sequences and most-parsimonious VDJ recombination scenarios. In a later analysis, each TCR beta chain was defined by its CDR3 amino acid sequence together with its V-gene family, and reads without a unique V-gene family were excluded. A later analysis removed 500 to 650 highly shared, low-generation-probability nucleotide sequences to deal with suspected cross-contamination and a sequencing artifact. In a later analysis, a clonal expansion index for each public chain was calculated from normalized within-repertoire ranks of inferred template counts. A later analysis computed generation probabilities with a VDJ recombination model fitted to out-of-frame rearrangements, and checked the results against IGoR. In a later analysis, hypergeometric tests were used to score TCR-TCR, TCR-HLA and TCR-CMV co-occurrence, with a repertoire-size bias correction applied to TCR pairs. False discovery rates were estimated in a later analysis by permuting HLA or CMV assignments 20 times. In a later analysis, co-occurring TCRs were grouped using DBSCAN, and TCRdist sequence similarity was added for clustering within HLA-allele-positive subsets. Co-occurrence clustering excluded repertoires with fewer than 30,000 or more than 120,000 public chains, plus five with anomalous nucleotide sharing. The immuneACCESS repertoire file appears here via TCRdb, limited to in-frame rearrangements. These files lack a portion of the clones; in checked studies, under half of the deficit traces to unresolved V genes, and the cause of the others is not known. That table gives V, J and clone size, and the DNA gave D and trimming. This sample is represented by under 200,000 clones; around three quarters of them were singletons. The top ten clonotypes cover about 2.5% of the sample.

Measured from the cysteine to the phenylalanine, the CDR3 is 16 residues long. The only DNA kept is the CDR3, 48 bases in frame from the first base. Reading the germline V gene (reference sequence) gives CDR1 MNHNY and CDR2 SVGAGI. The sequence is built from TRBV6-6 and TRBJ2-2, with TRBD1 as a weak D call on 6 bases. Sequencing input: PBMCs. The receptor was derived from a woman in her forties or fifties in good health and CMV-seronegative. The CDR3 in this case is CASSSIGTLSAGELVF. In nucleotide form, the sequence is TGTGCCAGCAGTTCAATCGGGACACTAAGCGCCGGGGAGCTGGTTTTT.